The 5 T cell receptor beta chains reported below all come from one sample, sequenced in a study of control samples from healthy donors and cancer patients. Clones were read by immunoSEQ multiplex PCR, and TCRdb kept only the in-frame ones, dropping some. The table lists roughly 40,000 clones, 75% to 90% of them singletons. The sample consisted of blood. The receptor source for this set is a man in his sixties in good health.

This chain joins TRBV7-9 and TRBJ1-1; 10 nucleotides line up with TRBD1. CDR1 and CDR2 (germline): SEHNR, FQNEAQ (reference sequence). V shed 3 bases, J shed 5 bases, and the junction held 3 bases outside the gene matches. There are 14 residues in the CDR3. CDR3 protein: CASSFGQGGTEAFF. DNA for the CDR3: TGTGCCAGCAGCTTTGGACAGGGGGGGACTGAAGCTTTCTTT.

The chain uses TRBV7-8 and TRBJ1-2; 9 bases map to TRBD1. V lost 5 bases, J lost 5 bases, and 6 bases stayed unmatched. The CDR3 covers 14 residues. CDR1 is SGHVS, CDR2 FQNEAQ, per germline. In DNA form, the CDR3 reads TGTGCCAGCAGCCCAGAGGGGACAGGGTATGGCTACACCTTC. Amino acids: CASSPEGTGYGYTF.

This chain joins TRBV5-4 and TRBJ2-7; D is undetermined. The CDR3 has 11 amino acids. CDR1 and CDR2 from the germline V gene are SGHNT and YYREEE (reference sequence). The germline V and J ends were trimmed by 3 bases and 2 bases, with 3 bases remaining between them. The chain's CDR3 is CASSSPYEQYF. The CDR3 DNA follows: TGTGCCAGCAGCTCTCCCTACGAGCAGTACTTC.

CDR3 coding DNA: TGTGCCAGCAGTGAAAGACAGGTCTCGTCTGCCGGGGAGCTGTTTTTT. It codes for CASSERQVSSAGELFF. The genes are TRBV6-1 and TRBJ2-2, with D maybe TRBD1 (6 bases). The CDR3 is 16 amino acids. CDR1 and CDR2 (germline): MNHNS, SASEGT. V was pared by 2 bases and J by 6 bases, with 16 bases between.

CDR3 in amino acids: CASSPQTAPEAFF. CDR3 nucleotides: TGTGCCAGCTCACCACAAACAGCCCCTGAAGCTTTCTTT. The rearrangement joins TRBV18 to TRBJ1-1; no definite D call. V was cut by 1 base and J by 6 bases, with 9 bases left in between. Germline V gene sequence: CDR1 KGHSH, CDR2 LQKENI. The CDR3 runs to 13 residues. Filled out from reference TRBV18 and TRBJ1-1, the complete variable domain reads NAGVMQNPRHLVRRRGQEARLRCSPMKGHSHVYWYRQLPEEGLKFMVYLQKENIIDESGMPKERFSAEFPKEGPSILRIQQVVRGDSAAYFCASSPQTAPEAFFGQGTRLTVV.